The source of this T cell receptor (beta chain) is a study of cytomegalovirus exposure and HLA in healthy donors. The overall study: Among 150 million to 200 million T cells, an earlier analysis found 117 million unique TCR beta sequences.

Findings and limits, study-wide: Cytomegalovirus association was assigned to under 200 TCR beta chains.

The PCR was carried out with 60 Vbeta primers and 13 Jbeta primers. Source study methods: Later, an analysis found 80 million or so unique TCR beta chains, and 8.5 million to 12 million of these were shared. Profiled with immunoSEQ multiplex PCR; TCRdb holds only in-frame clones, not every one. For V, J and clone size, that table is used; D and trimming come from the DNA. The profile covers 170,000 or so clones, with less than 90% appearing a single time and 1.5% to 2% taken by the ten largest. This CDR3 is 17 amino acids long. V was trimmed by 1 base and J by 0 bases, leaving 13 bases between them. CDR1 MRHNA and CDR2 SNTAGT come from the germline V gene. This clone was found once. The antigen is unknown.

V gene TRBV6-4 combines with J gene TRBJ1-5, with D possibly matching TRBD1 (6 bases). The TCR comes from a woman younger than 30 in good health and CMV-seronegative. Sequencing input: PBMCs. DNA for the CDR3: TGTGCCAGCAGTGACTTGGACAGAGCCTATAGCAATCAGCCCCAGCATTTT. It is translated as CASSDLDRAYSNQPQHF.